Each of the 12 T cell receptor beta chains below was sequenced from the same sample in a study of vaccination and CD4 T cells after COVID-19. No antigen is known for these receptors. Sequencing of the DNA from cultured CD4+ T cells was carried out with the Oncomine TCR Beta short-read assay. TCRdb processed the PCR reads anew with MiXCR; each CDR3 protein has one entry. The repertoire includes around 5,300 distinct CDR3 sequences, 25% of them detected once, and around 24% sits in the top ten. Regarding treatment: approximately 9-day PBMC culture with coronavirus spike peptide pools or control peptides (ViraFEST assay). This sample comprised CD4+ T cells from blood, cultured in vitro, obtained after SARS-CoV-2 vaccination. These receptor sequences come from a human donor who had recovered from COVID-19.

V gene TRBV24-1 combines with J gene TRBJ2-3; D is ambiguous. Germline assignment: CDR1 KGHDR and CDR2 SFDVKD. The CDR3 contains 12 residues. Trimming cost V 10 bases and J 1 base, with 8 bases left between them. The CDR3 here is CATAGGTDTQYF. The CDR3 DNA is TGTGCCACGGCTGGGGGCACAGATACGCAGTATTTT.

Relative to its sample, this clonotype is medium-sized. V gene TRBV20-1 combines with J gene TRBJ1-2, with 7 bases matching TRBD1. Trimming removed 5 bases from V and 7 bases from J; junction bases left unmatched: 13. CDR1 is DFQATT, CDR2 SNEGSKA, per germline (reference sequence). This CDR3 region has 14 residues. CDR3 coding DNA: TGCAGTGCTGGTGACAGGGATCCTTGGCTTGGCTACACCTTC. Its translation: CSAGDRDPWLGYTF.

On this clonotype: With a much larger clone just one base away, this may be a read error. The chain uses TRBV7-8 and TRBJ2-5, with D perhaps matching TRBD1 (6 bases). Germline values: CDR1 SGHVS, CDR2 FQNEAQ. The CDR3 contains 14 residues. The CDR3 is CTSSLRRRGETQYF. CDR3 nucleotides: TGTACCAGCAGCTTACGTCGCAGGGGTGAGACCCAGTACTTC.

The genes are TRBV5-6 and TRBJ2-5; unclear D gene. The CDR3 runs 13 residues. Trimming removed 3 bases at V and 4 bases at J, with 10 bases between. The germline gives CDR1 SGHDT, CDR2 YYEEEE. This chain's CDR3 is CASSSDWLETQYF. The CDR3 nucleotides read TGTGCCAGCAGCTCAGATTGGCTAGAGACCCAGTACTTC.

The rearrangement links TRBV6-1 to TRBJ2-6, with D unclear. V lost 5 bases, J lost 1 base, and 12 bases lay in between. Per the germline V gene, CDR1 is MNHNS and CDR2 is SASEGT. The CDR3 is 16 amino acids. The CDR3 loop reads CASSRPGLSGANVLTF. In DNA form, the CDR3 reads TGTGCCAGCAGTCGGCCAGGCCTTTCTGGGGCCAACGTCCTGACTTTC.

Judged by abundance, this clonotype is medium-sized. The chain carries TRBV20-1 and TRBJ1-6; a weak D match, TRBD1 (5 bases). V was cut by 1 base and J by 11 bases, with 6 bases left in between. The CDR3 length is 11 residues. The germline V gene has CDR1 DFQATT and CDR2 SNEGSKA (reference sequence). The CDR3 reads CSARGGTPLHF. DNA for the CDR3: TGCAGTGCTAGAGGGGGGACACCCCTCCACTTT.

This clonotype is medium-sized in the sample. The chain employs TRBV6-5 and TRBJ2-7; D may match TRBD1 or TRBD2 (6 bases each). In germline, CDR1 is MNHEY, CDR2 SVGAGI. Trimming took 4 bases from V and 5 from J, leaving 18 bases between them. This CDR3 spans 15 amino acids. In DNA form, the CDR3 reads TGTGCCAGCAGTTCAACACAGGGAGGTTGGAACGAGCAGTACTTC. Translated, it gives CASSSTQGGWNEQYF.

The rearrangement uses TRBV6-5 and TRBJ2-7, with D possibly TRBD2 on 6 matching bases. Between the trimmed V and J ends, which lost 0 bases and 0 bases, there was a span of 15 bases. The CDR3 totals 17 residues. Looked up from germline, CDR1 is MNHEY and CDR2 is SVGAGI. The CDR3 DNA sequence: TGTGCCAGCAGTTACTCGGCACGGAGTAGCGGCTCCTACGAGCAGTACTTC. Protein product: CASSYSARSSGSYEQYF.

In its sample, this clonotype was seen a few times. J is TRBJ1-5 and V is TRBV6-5; D unclear. Trimming removed 0 bases from V and 2 bases from J, with 11 bases in between. CDR1 and CDR2 from the germline V gene are MNHEY and SVGAGI. This CDR3 has 16 residues. CDR3: CASSYSSGLGNQPQHF. CDR3 bases: TGTGCCAGCAGTTACTCGAGCGGGTTGGGCAATCAGCCCCAGCATTTT.

Only a few counts were recorded for this clonotype. The gene calls are TRBV4-1 and TRBJ1-2; the match to TRBD1 covers 11 bases. V shed 0 bases and J 3 bases; nucleotides not matched to a gene: 6. The CDR3 spans 17 residues. Germline lookup yields CDR1 MGHRA and CDR2 YSYEKL. Here the CDR3 DNA reads TGCGCCAGCAGCCAAGAGCCGGACAGGGGGCTGGACTATGGCTACACCTTC. Translating gives CASSQEPDRGLDYGYTF.

This clonotype was found a few times. The chain employs TRBV7-2 and TRBJ2-4; no reliable D call. The V end lost 4 bases, the J end lost 6 bases, and 4 bases lay between the germline ends. There are 11 residues in the CDR3. CDR1 and CDR2 (germline): SGHTA, FQGNSA. The CDR3 nucleotides are TGTGCCAGCAGCTCTGGAAACATTCAGTACTTC. Protein sequence: CASSSGNIQYF. The whole variable domain, filled in from reference TRBV7-2 and TRBJ2-4, reads GAGVSQSPSNKVTEKGKDVELRCDPISGHTALYWYRQSLGQGLEFLIYFQGNSAPDKSGLPSDRFSAERTGGSVSTLTIQRTQQEDSAVYLCASSSGNIQYFGAGTRLSVL.

Written as DNA, the CDR3 is TGTGCCAGCAGTTTGGGGACTAGCGGGAGGGCAGATACGCAGTATTTT. Residues: CASSLGTSGRADTQYF. The chain links TRBV28 to TRBJ2-3; 16 nucleotides align to TRBD2. The CDR3 spans 16 residues. V shed 3 bases, J shed 4 bases, and the junction held 1 base outside the gene matches. Per the germline V gene, CDR1 is MDHEN and CDR2 is SYDVKM.